The 12 T cell receptor beta chains in this list originate from one sample, sequenced in a study of regulatory T cells in long-lasting Graves disease (dated by TCRdb to about 2021). The time point label, as the study defines it: newly diagnosed GD, antithyroid drugs for less than 3 months. For both TCR sequencing and RNA sequencing, RNA was extracted from PBMCs using TRIzol. Library construction relied on multiplex PCR. Sequenced on an Illumina HiSeq 4000. To build TCR beta libraries, CDR3 regions were amplified by Arm-PCR using iRepertoire HTBI primers. TCRdb trimmed the raw reads at Q25, called clones with MiXCR and kept productive beta chains. Identical CDR3 protein sequences are pooled into one entry, listed with their most common genes and DNA. The sample contains 500,000 or so distinct CDR3 sequences, around 15% of them found a single time. The top ten clones comprise around a sixth of the sample.

This sample also belongs to another study, concerning T cells in Graves' hyperthyroidism and ophthalmopathy.

The source material was peripheral blood mononuclear cells (PBMCs), sampled at new diagnosis, from a patient treated with antithyroid drugs. The receptors were gathered from a woman between 50 and 59 years old with Graves disease. Donor details come from another sample of the same person, matched by shared clones.

This clonotype was found a few times. V and J are TRBV29-1 and TRBJ2-3; D could derive from TRBD1 or TRBD2 (6 bases each). Germline V gene lookup returns CDR1 SQVTM and CDR2 ANQGSEA. The CDR3 has 16 amino acids. V lost 7 bases to trimming and J lost 4 bases, with 24 bases between them. Here the CDR3 reads CSAMGGQGVRADTQYF. CDR3 bases: TGCAGCGCCATGGGGGGCCAGGGCGTTCGGGCAGATACGCAGTATTTT.

At least ten counts were recorded for this clonotype. The gene calls are TRBV6-2 or TRBV6-3 and TRBJ2-7; D is possibly TRBD2 (6 bases). Germline V gene lookup returns CDR1 MNHEY and CDR2 SVGEGT. V was shortened by 5 bases and J by 4 bases, with 15 bases between the two germline ends. The CDR3 consists of 14 residues. The CDR3 sequence: CASSGPGLEYEQYF. In nucleotides, the CDR3 is TGTGCCAGCAGTGGGCCGGGACTGGAGTACGAGCAGTACTTC.

Ten or more counts support this clonotype. The chain is built from TRBV12-3 or TRBV12-4 and TRBJ2-2; D is possibly TRBD1 or TRBD2 (6 bases each). The V end lost 6 bases, the J end lost 7 bases, and 21 bases lay between the germline ends. The CDR3 spans 16 residues. DNA of the CDR3: TGTGCCAGCAGACAGGGAGGCCCCAGTATTGGCGGGGAGCTGTTTTTT. Its protein product is CASRQGGPSIGGELFF.

The chain uses TRBV2 and TRBJ2-7; TRBD2 aligns across 7 bases. V shed 7 bases, J shed 0 bases, and the junction held 3 bases outside the gene matches. Germline V lookup: CDR1 SNHLY, CDR2 FYNNEI. The CDR3 extends over 13 amino acids. The CDR3 DNA reads as TGTGCCAGCAAGGGGAGGGCCTCCTACGAGCAGTACTTC. The encoded protein is CASKGRASYEQYF.

The gene calls are TRBV7-3 and TRBJ2-1, with 14 bases that match TRBD2. The length of the CDR3 is 19 residues. Germline lookup yields CDR1 SGHTA and CDR2 FQGTGA. The ends lost 1 base at V and 8 bases at J; junction bases unmatched: 13. The CDR3 nucleotides read TGTGCCAGCAGCTTAAACCACGGGGGACTAGCGGGAGTCGCCCATGAGCAGTTCTTC. As protein: CASSLNHGGLAGVAHEQFF.

This clonotype was observed a single time. A much more abundant neighbour one base away suggests this may be a read error. The chain combines TRBV11-3 with TRBJ2-5, with TRBD2 identical over 10 bases. With 1 base clipped from V and 0 bases from J, the junction kept 2 bases outside the gene matches. The length of the CDR3 is 16 residues. Per the germline V gene, CDR1 is SGHNT and CDR2 is YENEEA. DNA for the CDR3: TGTGCCAGCAGCTTAGGGACTAGCGGCGACCAAGAGACCCAGTACTTC. This codes for CASSLGTSGDQETQYF. Full variable domain (remainder filled in from reference TRBV11-3 and TRBJ2-5): EAGVVQSPRYKIIEKKQPVAFWCNPISGHNTLYWYLQNLGQGPELLIRYENEEAVDDSQLPKDRFSAERLKGVDSTLKIQPAELGDSAVYLCASSLGTSGDQETQYFGPGTRLLVL.

The table lists this clonotype with many counts. This chain joins TRBV20-1 and TRBJ1-5, with D unresolved. The CDR3 length is 11 residues. V gave up 5 bases and J gave up 7 bases, with 9 bases separating them. CDR1 and CDR2 (germline): DFQATT, SNEGSKA (reference sequence). The CDR3, as DNA: TGCAGTGCTGGGTTAGGGCAGCCCCAGCATTTT. Encoded protein: CSAGLGQPQHF.

In this sample, this clonotype turned up a few times. A clone one base away is much larger, so this may be a read error. The CDR3, as DNA: TGTGCCGGCAGCTTAGATAACCAGGGTTTCTACGAGCAGTACTTC. Translating it yields CAGSLDNQGFYEQYF. The chain couples TRBV11-2 to TRBJ2-7; tentatively, D is TRBD1 (5 bases). The CDR3 contains 15 residues. CDR1 is SGHAT and CDR2 is FQNNGV in the germline V gene.

This clonotype was seen ten or more times. CDR3: CASSSQRTLNTEAFF. CDR3 coding DNA: TGTGCCAGTAGTTCCCAAAGGACCTTGAACACTGAAGCTTTCTTT. The chain employs TRBV19 and TRBJ1-1, with unresolved D. CDR3 length equals 15 residues. The germline CDR1 and CDR2 sequences are LNHDA and SQIVND (reference sequence). V was pared by 5 bases and J by 0 bases, with 13 bases between.

This clonotype was counted at least ten times. The chain recombines TRBV28 with TRBJ2-1, with TRBD2 matching over 14 bases. The CDR3 sequence is 15 residues long. Germline-derived CDR1 and CDR2 are MDHEN and SYDVKM. Trimming removed 4 bases from V and 8 bases from J; junction bases left unmatched: 4. The CDR3: CASSSGLAGDDEQFF. The CDR3 DNA reads as TGTGCCAGCAGTTCGGGACTAGCGGGAGACGATGAGCAGTTCTTC.

Ten or more counts support this clonotype. The chain is built from TRBV5-1 and TRBJ2-1; D is perhaps TRBD1 (6 bases). The germline V gene encodes CDR1 SGHRS and CDR2 YFSETQ. The V and J ends lost 1 base and 12 bases respectively, with 17 bases between them. This CDR3 region has 14 residues. The CDR3 spells CASSLWAGAVGQFF. In DNA, the CDR3 is TGCGCCAGCAGCTTGTGGGCAGGGGCGGTCGGGCAGTTCTTC.

This clonotype was counted many times. This chain uses TRBV28 with TRBJ2-6; D gene unclear. CDR1 is MDHEN and CDR2 is SYDVKM in the germline V gene. V was shortened by 2 bases and J by 1 base, with 9 bases between the two germline ends. This CDR3 comprises 16 residues. CDR3 in DNA: TGTGCCAGCAGTTTAGGAGTAGGATCTGGGGCCAACGTCCTGACTTTC. Protein sequence: CASSLGVGSGANVLTF.